The 26 T cell receptor beta chains given below trace back to one sample, sequenced in a study of cytotoxic CD8 clonotypes in ibrutinib-treated CLL. Clones were sequenced by immunoSEQ multiplex PCR, and TCRdb holds only the in-frame ones, with some missing. The top ten clones hold roughly 6% of a sample with roughly 330,000 clones, approximately 67% of them seen once. This sample comprised PBMCs, obtained after 36 months of ibrutinib treatment. These TCRs come from a human donor with chronic lymphocytic leukemia.

V usage is TRBV25-1 and J usage is TRBJ2-3; TRBD2 might be the D (6 bases). In germline, CDR1 is MGHDK, CDR2 SYGVNS. This CDR3 region has 15 residues. Deletions cut 3 bases from V and 11 bases from J, with 21 bases between. CDR3 nucleotide sequence: TGTGCCAGCAGTGACCTGGAGGGCTCCGAACGCGGGCAGTATTTT. Its protein is CASSDLEGSERGQYF.

V is TRBV11-1 and J is TRBJ2-1; no clear D. The CDR3 has 13 amino acids. The V and J ends lost 5 bases and 5 bases respectively, with 10 bases between them. Germline CDR1 SGHAT, CDR2 FQDESV (reference sequence). The CDR3 DNA follows: TGTGCCAGCAGCCTTTGGGCCAACAATGAGCAGTTCTTC. This gives the protein CASSLWANNEQFF.

This clone appeared a few times. The V and J genes are TRBV10-3 and TRBJ2-2; a possible D gene is TRBD1 (5 bases). Trimming stripped 6 bases from V and 5 bases from J, with 10 bases between. Germline V CDR1 and CDR2: ENHRY, SYGVKD. The CDR3 spans 13 residues. The CDR3 nucleotides are TGTGCCATCAGCCTCCAGGGAACCGGGGAGCTGTTTTTT. Translating it yields CAISLQGTGELFF.

The chain combines TRBV28 with TRBJ1-1; no firm D call. CDR3 length equals 11 residues. V dropped 8 bases and J dropped 11 bases, with 15 bases sitting between them. Germline CDR1 reads MDHEN; CDR2 reads SYDVKM. The DNA of the CDR3 is TGTGCCAGCCGGGTGGTGGGCTCGGCTTTCTTT. Amino acid sequence: CASRVVGSAFF.

This chain connects TRBV5-4 to TRBJ2-6; D remains ambiguous. CDR3 size: 16 residues. Trimming took off 6 bases at V and 4 bases at J, with 17 bases between the two ends. Germline assignment: CDR1 SGHNT and CDR2 YYREEE (reference sequence). This CDR3 reads CASTPAVGTGANVLTF. The CDR3 nucleotides read TGTGCCAGCACCCCTGCGGTAGGAACCGGGGCCAACGTCCTGACTTTC.

The J gene is TRBJ2-2, the V gene TRBV19, with D uncertain. Trimming removed 11 bases from V and 1 base from J, with 11 bases in between. The germline CDR1 and CDR2 sequences are LNHDA and SQIVND (reference sequence). This CDR3 contains 13 residues. The DNA for the CDR3 is TGTGCCGCTTCCGAAGGGAACACCGGGGAGCTGTTTTTT. This sequence encodes CAASEGNTGELFF.

The rearrangement joins TRBV6-5 to TRBJ2-3; 8 bases map to TRBD1. Germline loops: CDR1 MNHEY, CDR2 SVGAGI. The trim removed 4 bases at V and 1 base at J, leaving 1 base unmatched. CDR3 length equals 14 residues. In DNA form, the CDR3 reads TGTGCCAGCAGTTTGGGACAGGGCACAGATACGCAGTATTTT. Translation: CASSLGQGTDTQYF.

The chain combines TRBV7-6 with TRBJ2-1; D not certain. The CDR3 contains 15 residues. Germline V gene data show CDR1 as SGHVS and CDR2 as FNYEAQ. V dropped 3 bases and J dropped 0 bases, with 9 bases sitting between them. The CDR3 loop is CASSFRLSSYNEQFF. In nucleotides, the CDR3 is TGTGCCAGCAGCTTCCGATTAAGCTCCTACAATGAGCAGTTCTTC.

The gene calls are TRBV5-4 and TRBJ2-1, with 7 bases identical to TRBD1. The CDR3 contains 18 residues. The germline V gene encodes CDR1 SGHNT and CDR2 YYREEE (reference sequence). V trimming: 0 bases; J trimming: 0 bases; junction bases outside the gene matches: 9. The CDR3 here is CASSLVKGDRHSYNEQFF. Here the CDR3 DNA reads TGTGCCAGCAGCTTGGTTAAAGGGGACAGACACTCCTACAATGAGCAGTTCTTC. Supplemented by reference TRBV5-4 and TRBJ2-1, the full variable domain reads ETGVTQSPTHLIKTRGQQVTLRCSSQSGHNTVSWYQQALGQGPQFIFQYYREEENGRGNFPPRFSGLQFPNYSSELNVNALELDDSALYLCASSLVKGDRHSYNEQFFGPGTRLTVL.

In its sample, this clone was seen a few times. The V call is TRBV6-1, the J call TRBJ1-6, with unresolved D. The CDR3 spans 13 residues. Trimming took off 3 bases at V and 8 bases at J, with 8 bases between the two ends. Per germline, CDR1 MNHNS and CDR2 SASEGT. The CDR3 sequence: CASSEAADSPLHF. DNA of the CDR3: TGTGCCAGCAGTGAGGCAGCTGATTCACCCCTCCACTTT.

The chain recombines TRBV2 with TRBJ2-3, with 9 nucleotides matching TRBD2. The CDR3 is made up of 16 amino acids. V shed 6 bases, J shed 5 bases, and the junction held 12 bases outside the gene matches. Germline values: CDR1 SNHLY, CDR2 FYNNEI. The chain's CDR3 is CASSAHSGSEKDTQYF. CDR3 in DNA: TGTGCCAGCAGCGCCCATAGCGGGAGTGAAAAAGATACGCAGTATTTT.

The rearrangement joins TRBV7-9 to TRBJ2-5; maybe TRBD2 (6 bases). The CDR3 has 17 amino acids. V lost 5 bases to trimming and J lost 4 bases, with 23 bases between them. CDR1 SEHNR and CDR2 FQNEAQ come from the germline V gene (reference sequence). The CDR3 DNA follows: TGTGCCAGCAGCCTCCCCCTCGGGGGAATAGGATTAGAGACCCAGTACTTC. Translating gives CASSLPLGGIGLETQYF. The full variable domain, completed using reference TRBV7-9 and TRBJ2-5, is DTGVSQNPRHKITKRGQNVTFRCDPISEHNRLYWYRQTLGQGPEFLTYFQNEAQLEKSRLLSDRFSAERPKGSFSTLEIQRTEQGDSAMYLCASSLPLGGIGLETQYFGPGTRLLVL.

This clone was seen a handful of times. The chain recombines TRBV9 with TRBJ2-2; D might be TRBD2 (5 bases). V lost 5 bases and J 7 bases, leaving 12 bases between the germline ends. Germline V gene sequence: CDR1 SGDLS, CDR2 YYNGEE. This CDR3 has 13 amino acids. The CDR3 DNA reads TGTGCCAGCAGTCCTGGACTGAGCGGGGAGCTGTTTTTT. Its protein product is CASSPGLSGELFF.

The CDR3 bases are TGTGCCAGCTCACCGACAGGGGCCCTAACCTCTGGGGCCAACGTCCTGACTTTC. It translates to CASSPTGALTSGANVLTF. The chain combines TRBV18 with TRBJ2-6; 8 bases are a match to TRBD1. The CDR3 totals 18 residues. With V trimmed by 3 bases and J by 0 bases, 7 bases remained unmatched. Germline V gene data show CDR1 as KGHSH and CDR2 as LQKENI.

This clone has more than one count but fewer than ten. The chain carries TRBV6-1 and TRBJ1-2, with TRBD1 identical over 12 bases. Germline values: CDR1 MNHNS, CDR2 SASEGT. The CDR3 extends over 15 amino acids. The V gene end was trimmed by 7 bases and the J gene end by 4 bases; junction bases not matched to a gene: 7. This chain's CDR3 is CASIGTGGSIYGYTF. Written as DNA, the CDR3 is TGTGCCAGCATCGGGACAGGGGGCTCAATCTATGGCTACACCTTC.

The sample holds a few counts of this clone. The chain carries TRBV5-4 and TRBJ2-2; 7 nucleotides line up with TRBD2. This CDR3 comprises 16 residues. V lost 4 bases to trimming and J lost 2 bases; unmatched junction nucleotides: 8. The V gene's germline CDR1 is SGHNT and CDR2 YYREEE (reference sequence). The CDR3 spells CASSSGLGHNTGELFF. The CDR3 nucleotides read TGTGCCAGCAGCAGCGGACTAGGCCACAACACCGGGGAGCTGTTTTTT.

The chain employs TRBV7-3 and TRBJ2-2; the D gene is possibly TRBD1 (6 bases). This CDR3 contains 12 residues. Germline V gives CDR1 SGHTA, CDR2 FQGTGA. Trimming took 5 bases from V and 5 from J, leaving 6 bases between them. CDR3 nucleotides: TGTGCCAGCAGCCAGGGGACCGGGGAGCTGTTTTTT. Encoded protein: CASSQGTGELFF.

This clone came up a few times. The chain uses TRBV18 and TRBJ1-2; 10 nucleotides agree with TRBD1. The length of the CDR3 is 15 residues. Germline-derived CDR1 and CDR2 are KGHSH and LQKENI. Losses at the gene ends were 6 bases for V and 1 base for J; bases not matched to a gene: 5. The CDR3, as DNA: TGTGCCAGCTCTCGGGACAGGGGAAATAACTATGGCTACACCTTC. This codes for CASSRDRGNNYGYTF.

In this sample, this clone turned up once. The chain joins TRBV5-1 to TRBJ2-2, with 8 positions matching TRBD1. This CDR3 is 15 amino acids long. CDR1 is SGHRS, CDR2 YFSETQ, per germline. V shed 4 bases, J shed 2 bases, and the junction held 4 bases outside the gene matches. CDR3 in amino acids: CASSLRGRNTGELFF. The CDR3 nucleotides read TGCGCCAGCAGCCTCAGGGGGCGTAACACCGGGGAGCTGTTTTTT.

V and J are TRBV5-4 and TRBJ2-3; TRBD2 is a possible D gene (5 bases). The CDR3 has 16 amino acids. CDR1 and CDR2 from the germline V gene are SGHNT and YYREEE (reference sequence). The germline V and J ends were trimmed by 0 bases and 3 bases, with 14 bases remaining between them. In DNA form, the CDR3 reads TGTGCCAGCAGCTTGGTCCGGGGAGCCGGGACAGATACGCAGTATTTT. This encodes CASSLVRGAGTDTQYF.

The chain employs TRBV19 and TRBJ1-2, with unresolved D. From germline, CDR1 is LNHDA and CDR2 SQIVND (reference sequence). CDR3 length: 15 amino acids. V dropped 3 bases and J dropped 0 bases, with 11 bases sitting between them. The CDR3 loop is CASSIGSSANYGYTF. Written as DNA, the CDR3 is TGTGCCAGTAGTATCGGCAGCTCAGCTAACTATGGCTACACCTTC.

The rearrangement uses TRBV7-2 and TRBJ2-3; TRBD1 aligns across 8 bases. J was trimmed by 6 bases and V by 4 bases; bases with no gene match: 15. The CDR3 is made up of 17 amino acids. In germline, CDR1 is SGHTA, CDR2 FQGNSA. CDR3 loop: CASSSTGVKVLRDTQYF. CDR3 coding DNA: TGTGCCAGCAGCTCGACAGGGGTGAAGGTCCTTAGGGATACGCAGTATTTT.

The chain joins TRBV27 to TRBJ2-2, with TRBD2 matching over 10 bases. V shed 0 bases and J 7 bases; nucleotides not matched to a gene: 5. CDR1 MNHEY and CDR2 SMNVEV come from the germline V gene (reference sequence). There are 16 residues in the CDR3. The CDR3 loop reads CASSLSSGRFGGELFF. Written as DNA, the CDR3 is TGTGCCAGCAGTTTATCTAGCGGGAGGTTCGGCGGGGAGCTGTTTTTT.

This clone has more than one count but fewer than ten. V usage is TRBV9 and J usage is TRBJ2-7, with 7 bases identical to TRBD1. This CDR3 is built from 15 residues. Germline V gene data show CDR1 as SGDLS and CDR2 as YYNGEE. The V and J ends lost 4 bases and 3 bases, in that order; junction bases with no gene match: 10. CDR3 sequence reads: CASSNRGTDYYEQYF. The CDR3 bases are TGTGCCAGCAGCAATAGGGGGACAGACTACTACGAGCAGTACTTC.

CDR3 protein: CASSPQGYSYEQYF. Written as DNA, the CDR3 is TGTGCCAGCAGCCCTCAGGGCTACTCCTACGAGCAGTACTTC. The chain has TRBV7-2 and TRBJ2-7, with D possibly matching TRBD1 (5 bases). V shed 5 bases and J shed 0 bases, with 11 bases lying between them. The CDR3 has 14 residues. CDR1 and CDR2 from the germline V gene are SGHTA and FQGNSA.

The chain recombines TRBV7-2 with TRBJ1-6; 7 bases fit TRBD1. Germline CDR1 reads SGHTA; CDR2 reads FQGNSA. The CDR3 covers 13 residues. J gave up 10 bases and V 4 bases, and 4 bases lay outside the gene matches. The CDR3 DNA is TGTGCCAGCAGCTGGGACAGATACTCACCCCTCCACTTT. Its translation is CASSWDRYSPLHF.